This T cell receptor (beta chain) is from a study of molecular identifiers for immune sequencing clone quantification. One entry per CDR3 protein results from TCRdb running MiXCR on the PCR reads. The table has 6,000 to 9,500 distinct CDR3 sequences, under 45% seen once. Only a few counts were recorded for this clonotype. Its antigen is unidentified. Naive CD8 sequencing libraries were generated from roughly 20,000 to 1,000,000 sorted cells, with 10%, 30% or 50% RNA as input. For naive CD8 T cells, sorting used the CD8+CD4-CCR7+CD45RA+ phenotype. V shed 4 bases, J shed 2 bases, and the junction held 9 bases outside the gene matches. The CDR3 contains 16 residues. Germline assignment: CDR1 SQVTM and CDR2 ANQGSEA. Study-wide findings and caveats: Clones that had above 20 RNA copies took up over 99% of effector molecules but under 1% in naive cells.

The material sequenced was naive CD8+ T cells from blood, with Jurkat cell RNA spiked in. Sample subset: FACS-sorted CD8+CD4-CCR7+CD45RA+ naive T cells. The sequence came from a human donor in good health. Some libraries in this study had Jurkat cell RNA spiked in. The V gene is TRBV29-1, the J gene TRBJ2-7; 12 nucleotides agree with TRBD2. In DNA form, the CDR3 reads TGCAGCGTTGGCCGGCTAGCGGGAGGGCCCGCCTACGAGCAGTACTTC. It translates to CSVGRLAGGPAYEQYF.